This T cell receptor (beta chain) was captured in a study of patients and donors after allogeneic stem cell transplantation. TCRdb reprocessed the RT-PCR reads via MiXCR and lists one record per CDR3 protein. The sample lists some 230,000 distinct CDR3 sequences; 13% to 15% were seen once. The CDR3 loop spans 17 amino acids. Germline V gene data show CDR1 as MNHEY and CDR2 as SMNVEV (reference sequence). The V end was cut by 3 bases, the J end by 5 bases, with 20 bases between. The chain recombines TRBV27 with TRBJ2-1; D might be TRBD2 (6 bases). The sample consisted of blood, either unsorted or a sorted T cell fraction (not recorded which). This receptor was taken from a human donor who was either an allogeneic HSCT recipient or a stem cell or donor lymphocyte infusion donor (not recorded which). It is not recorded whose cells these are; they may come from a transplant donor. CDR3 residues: CASSLELAGGRHNEQFF. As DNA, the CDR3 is TGTGCCAGCAGTTTGGAACTAGCTGGAGGGCGACACAATGAGCAGTTCTTC.